This T cell receptor beta chain stems from a study of T cell responses to AZD1222 COVID-19 vaccine. With respect to this clone: Its cognate antigen is unknown.

Findings and caveats of the study: White British people made up most donors, females outnumbered males, and clonal diversity was possibly underestimated.

This CDR3 is built from 15 residues. The germline V gene has CDR1 MNHNY and CDR2 SVGAGI (reference sequence). Trimming cost V 2 bases and J 6 bases, with 16 bases left between them. Sequencing was performed with immunoSEQ multiplex PCR; in TCRdb, only in-frame clones are kept and a portion is missing. Here the sample spans 100,000 to 150,000 clones, 94% being singletons. The source was peripheral blood, collected on day 0 of AZD1222 vaccination. The receptor's source is an adult in good health. The chain joins TRBV6-6 to TRBJ1-1, with D possibly being TRBD1 (6 bases). The CDR3 coding sequence is TGTGCCAGCAGTTACGCCCTGAGGGGGGCGGCTGAAGCTTTCTTT. This sequence encodes CASSYALRGAAEAFF.